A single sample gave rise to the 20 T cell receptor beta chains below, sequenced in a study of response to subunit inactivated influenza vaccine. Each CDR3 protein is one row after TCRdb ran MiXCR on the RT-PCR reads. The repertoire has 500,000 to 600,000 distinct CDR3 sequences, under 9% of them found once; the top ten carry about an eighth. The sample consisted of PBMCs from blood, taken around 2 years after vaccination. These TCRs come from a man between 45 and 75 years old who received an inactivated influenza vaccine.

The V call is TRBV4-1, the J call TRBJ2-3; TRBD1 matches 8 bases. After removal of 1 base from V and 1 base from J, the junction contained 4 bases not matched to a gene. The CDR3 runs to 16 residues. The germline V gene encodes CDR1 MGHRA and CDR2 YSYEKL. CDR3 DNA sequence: TGCGCCAGCAGCCAAGGGACAGGGAAAGGCACAGATACGCAGTATTTT. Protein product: CASSQGTGKGTDTQYF.

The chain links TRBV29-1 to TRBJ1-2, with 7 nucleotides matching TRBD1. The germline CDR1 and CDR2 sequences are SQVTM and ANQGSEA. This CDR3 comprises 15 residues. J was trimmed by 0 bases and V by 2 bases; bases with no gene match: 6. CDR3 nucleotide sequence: TGCAGCGTTGAACCACAGGGGCCGACTAACTATGGCTACACCTTC. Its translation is CSVEPQGPTNYGYTF.

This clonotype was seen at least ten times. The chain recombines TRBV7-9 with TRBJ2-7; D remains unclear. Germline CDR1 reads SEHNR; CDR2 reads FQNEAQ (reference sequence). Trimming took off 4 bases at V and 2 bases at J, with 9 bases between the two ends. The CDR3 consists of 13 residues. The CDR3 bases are TGTGCCAGCAGCTCCGGTTCTACCTACGAGCAGTACTTC. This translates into CASSSGSTYEQYF.

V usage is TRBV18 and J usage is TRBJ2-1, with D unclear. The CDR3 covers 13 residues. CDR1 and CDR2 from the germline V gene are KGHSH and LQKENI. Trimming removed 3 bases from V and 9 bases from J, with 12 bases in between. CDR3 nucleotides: TGTGCCAGCTCACCGGGCTTCCGTCTTGAGCAGTTCTTC. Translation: CASSPGFRLEQFF.

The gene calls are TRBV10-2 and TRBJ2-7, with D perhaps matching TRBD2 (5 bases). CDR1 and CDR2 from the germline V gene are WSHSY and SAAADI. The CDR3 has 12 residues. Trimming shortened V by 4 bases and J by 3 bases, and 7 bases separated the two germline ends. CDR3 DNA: TGCGCCAGCAGTGGGACTGTCTACGAGCAGTACTTC. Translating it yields CASSGTVYEQYF.

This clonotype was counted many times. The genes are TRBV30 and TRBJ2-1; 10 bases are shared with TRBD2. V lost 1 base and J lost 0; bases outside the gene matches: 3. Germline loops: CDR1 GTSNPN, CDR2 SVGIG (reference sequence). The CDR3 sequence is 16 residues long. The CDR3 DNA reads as TGTGCCTGGAGTGGTAGCGGGGGGCGCTCCTACAATGAGCAGTTCTTC. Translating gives CAWSGSGGRSYNEQFF. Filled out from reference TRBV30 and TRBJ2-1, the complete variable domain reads SQTIHQWPATLVQPVGSPLSLECTVEGTSNPNLYWYRQAAGRGLQLLFYSVGIGQISSEVPQNLSASRPQDRQFILSSKKLLLSDSGFYLCAWSGSGGRSYNEQFFGPGTRLTVL.

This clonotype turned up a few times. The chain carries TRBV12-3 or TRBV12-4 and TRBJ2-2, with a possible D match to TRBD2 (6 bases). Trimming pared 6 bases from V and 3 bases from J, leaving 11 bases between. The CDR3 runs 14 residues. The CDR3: CASSYWGDTGELFF. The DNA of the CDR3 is TGTGCCAGCAGCTATTGGGGGGACACCGGGGAGCTGTTTTTT.

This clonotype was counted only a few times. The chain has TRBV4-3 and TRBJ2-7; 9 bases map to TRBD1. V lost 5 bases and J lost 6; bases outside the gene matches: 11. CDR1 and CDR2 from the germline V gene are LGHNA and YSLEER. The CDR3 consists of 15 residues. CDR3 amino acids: CASSAYRGQNSEQYF. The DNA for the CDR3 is TGCGCCAGCAGCGCTTACAGGGGGCAAAACAGCGAGCAGTACTTC.

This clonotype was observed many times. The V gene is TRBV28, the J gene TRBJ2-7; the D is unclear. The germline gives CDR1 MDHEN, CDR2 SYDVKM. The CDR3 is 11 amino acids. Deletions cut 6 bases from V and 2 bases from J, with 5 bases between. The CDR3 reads CASSYTYEQYF. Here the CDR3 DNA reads TGTGCCAGCAGCTATACCTACGAGCAGTACTTC.

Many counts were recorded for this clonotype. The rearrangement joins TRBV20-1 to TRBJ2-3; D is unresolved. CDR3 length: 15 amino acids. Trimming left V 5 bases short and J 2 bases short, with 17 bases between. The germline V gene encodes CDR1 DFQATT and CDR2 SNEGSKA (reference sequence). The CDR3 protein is CSALLSAGDTDTQYF. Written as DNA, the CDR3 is TGCAGTGCTCTCCTGTCGGCTGGAGACACAGATACGCAGTATTTT.

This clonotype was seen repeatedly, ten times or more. CDR3 nucleotide sequence: TGCAGTGCTAGAGATTCGGGAGGGAGCACTGAAGCTTTCTTT. It is translated as CSARDSGGSTEAFF. The chain is built from TRBV20-1 and TRBJ1-1; no reliable D call. V was cut by 0 bases and J by 4 bases, with 12 bases left in between. The length of the CDR3 is 14 residues. The germline gives CDR1 DFQATT, CDR2 SNEGSKA (reference sequence).

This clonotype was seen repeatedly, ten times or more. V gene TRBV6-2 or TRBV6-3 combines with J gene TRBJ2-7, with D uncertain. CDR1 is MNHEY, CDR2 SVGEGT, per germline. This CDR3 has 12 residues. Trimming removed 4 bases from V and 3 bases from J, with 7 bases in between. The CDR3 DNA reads TGTGCCAGCAGTTGGGTTAACTACGAGCAGTACTTC. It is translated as CASSWVNYEQYF.

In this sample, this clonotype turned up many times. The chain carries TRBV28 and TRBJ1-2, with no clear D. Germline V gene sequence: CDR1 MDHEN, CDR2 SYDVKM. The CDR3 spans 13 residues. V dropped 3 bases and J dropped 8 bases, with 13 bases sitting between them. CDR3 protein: CASSFLGGIGYTF. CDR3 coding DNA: TGTGCCAGCAGTTTCCTTGGAGGGATAGGCTACACCTTC.

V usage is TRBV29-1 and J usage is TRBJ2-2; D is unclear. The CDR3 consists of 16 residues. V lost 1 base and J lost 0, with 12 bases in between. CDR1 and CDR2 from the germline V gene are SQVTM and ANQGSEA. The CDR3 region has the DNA TGCAGCGTTGAAGTCGGTACCGGAGCGAACACCGGGGAGCTGTTTTTT. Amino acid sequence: CSVEVGTGANTGELFF.

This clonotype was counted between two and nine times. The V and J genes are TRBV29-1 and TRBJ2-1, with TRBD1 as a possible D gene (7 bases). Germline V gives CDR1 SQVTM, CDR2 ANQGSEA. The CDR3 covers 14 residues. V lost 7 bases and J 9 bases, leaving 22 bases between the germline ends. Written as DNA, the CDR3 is TGCAGCGGGGGGAGACAGGGATCCGGGAGTGAGCAGTTCTTC. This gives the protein CSGGRQGSGSEQFF.

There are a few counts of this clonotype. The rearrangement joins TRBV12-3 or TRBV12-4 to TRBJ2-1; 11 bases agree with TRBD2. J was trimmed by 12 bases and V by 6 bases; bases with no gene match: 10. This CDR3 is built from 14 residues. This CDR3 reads CASSPSGGSAVQFF. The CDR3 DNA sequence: TGTGCCAGCAGCCCTAGCGGGGGGTCCGCCGTGCAGTTCTTC.

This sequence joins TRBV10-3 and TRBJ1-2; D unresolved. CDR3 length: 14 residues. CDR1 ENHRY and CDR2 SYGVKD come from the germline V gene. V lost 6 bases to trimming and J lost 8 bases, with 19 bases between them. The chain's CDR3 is CAIRADFKGVGYTF. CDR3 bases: TGTGCCATCAGGGCGGACTTTAAGGGAGTAGGCTACACCTTC.

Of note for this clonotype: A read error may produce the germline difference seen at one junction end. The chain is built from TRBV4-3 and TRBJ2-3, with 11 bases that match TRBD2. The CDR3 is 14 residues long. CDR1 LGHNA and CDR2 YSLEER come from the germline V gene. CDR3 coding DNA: TGCGCCGGCAGCCCGGGACTAGCGGAGGATACGCAGTATTTT. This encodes CAGSPGLAEDTQYF.

This CDR3 is CASSSVGTIQGNQPQHF. The DNA of the CDR3 is TGTGCCAGCAGCTCTGTCGGAACAATCCAGGGCAATCAGCCCCAGCATTTT. V and J are TRBV7-8 and TRBJ1-5; D remains unclear. Trimming cost V 4 bases and J 2 bases, with 18 bases left between them. The germline V gene has CDR1 SGHVS and CDR2 FQNEAQ. The CDR3 runs to 17 residues.

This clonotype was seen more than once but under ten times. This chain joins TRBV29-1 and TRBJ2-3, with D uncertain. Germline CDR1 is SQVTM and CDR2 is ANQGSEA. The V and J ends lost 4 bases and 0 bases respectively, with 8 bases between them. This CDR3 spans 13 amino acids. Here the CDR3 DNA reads TGCAGCGTTGTAGTACAGAGCACAGATACGCAGTATTTT. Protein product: CSVVVQSTDTQYF.